These 16 T cell receptor beta chains came from one sample sequenced in a study of blood T cells in healthy people across ages. Combining a sample-barcoded 5' primer with a J-beta primer mix, a second PCR ran for roughly 7 to 12 cycles. TCRdb reanalysed the 5' RACE reads using MiXCR and keeps one entry per CDR3 protein. Of 1.5 million to 2 million distinct CDR3 sequences listed, 28% are singletons. The sequenced sample was blood. These receptors all come from a woman aged 25 to 45 in good health.

J is TRBJ2-1 and V is TRBV4-2, with 11 bases matching TRBD2. V lost 5 bases and J lost 10; bases outside the gene matches: 4. The CDR3 totals 13 residues. Germline lookup yields CDR1 LGHNA and CDR2 YNFKEQ. The CDR3 DNA sequence: TGTGCCAGCAGCACTAGCGGGAGAAGAGAGCAGTTCTTC. Its protein product is CASSTSGRREQFF.

V is TRBV7-2 and J is TRBJ2-3, with 12 bases aligning to TRBD2. The J segment lost 5 bases and the V segment lost 3 bases, leaving 6 bases of the junction unmatched. The CDR3 extends over 16 amino acids. Germline-derived CDR1 and CDR2 are SGHTA and FQGNSA. CDR3 DNA: TGTGCCAGCAGCTTGACTAGCGGGAGTATGGGAGATACGCAGTATTTT. Translated, it gives CASSLTSGSMGDTQYF.

The table lists this clonotype with a few counts. The chain uses TRBV12-3 or TRBV12-4 and TRBJ2-7; 7 nucleotides line up with TRBD1. V was pared by 5 bases and J by 3 bases, with 13 bases of the junction left unmatched. This CDR3 is built from 16 residues. The CDR3 DNA reads as TGTGCCAGCAGTGCCTTTTTGACAGGGTCCTTCTACGAGCAGTACTTC. It yields the protein CASSAFLTGSFYEQYF.

The sample holds a few counts of this clonotype. The J gene is TRBJ2-3, the V gene TRBV12-3 or TRBV12-4; D remains ambiguous. V shed 0 bases and J shed 2 bases, with 9 bases lying between them. The length of the CDR3 is 15 residues. CDR3 in amino acids: CASSLAQTYTDTQYF. The CDR3 region has the DNA TGTGCCAGCAGTTTAGCCCAGACATACACAGATACGCAGTATTTT.

The chain is built from TRBV25-1 and TRBJ2-1; TRBD1 aligns across 9 bases. This CDR3 is built from 16 residues. The junction had 11 bases not matched to a gene; V was cut back by 1 base and J by 10 bases. Germline V CDR1 and CDR2: MGHDK, SYGVNS. This chain's CDR3 is CASSESSGTGRNEQFF. DNA of the CDR3: TGTGCCAGCAGTGAATCTTCAGGGACAGGGCGAAACGAGCAGTTCTTC.

CDR3 in amino acids: CASSSQAGYTEAFF. For the CDR3, the DNA is TGTGCCAGCAGTTCCCAGGCGGGGTACACTGAAGCTTTCTTT. The V gene is TRBV12-3 or TRBV12-4, the J gene TRBJ1-1; D unclear. The CDR3 has 14 amino acids. Trimming left V 4 bases short and J 3 bases short, with 12 bases between.

J is TRBJ2-1 and V is TRBV18; 10 bases line up with TRBD2. V trimming: 3 bases; J trimming: 0 bases; junction bases outside the gene matches: 5. The CDR3 runs to 17 residues. Germline V gene sequence: CDR1 KGHSH, CDR2 LQKENI. The CDR3 loop is CASSPMLAGASYNEQFF. DNA for the CDR3: TGTGCCAGCTCACCGATGCTAGCGGGGGCCTCCTACAATGAGCAGTTCTTC.

This clonotype occurred a few times. V and J are TRBV7-9 and TRBJ1-5; TRBD1 might be the D (6 bases). CDR3 length: 13 residues. V was pared by 5 bases and J by 7 bases, with 12 bases between. CDR1 and CDR2 from the germline V gene are SEHNR and FQNEAQ (reference sequence). The DNA of the CDR3 is TGTGCCAGCAGCCTCACCGGACAGCAGCCCCAGCATTTT. It translates to CASSLTGQQPQHF.

The rearrangement joins TRBV29-1 to TRBJ2-7; D gene uncertain. Germline-derived CDR1 and CDR2 are SQVTM and ANQGSEA. V was pared by 4 bases and J by 5 bases, with 9 bases between. The CDR3 loop spans 11 amino acids. In nucleotides, the CDR3 is TGCAGCGTTGCCCGTACGAACGAGCAGTACTTC. It yields the protein CSVARTNEQYF.

The genes are TRBV18 and TRBJ2-1, with TRBD2 matching over 13 bases. From germline, CDR1 is KGHSH and CDR2 LQKENI. The CDR3 is 14 residues long. V dropped 3 bases and J dropped 12; count of bases not matched to a gene: 5. CDR3 in amino acids: CASSPGTSGVMQFF. DNA of the CDR3: TGTGCCAGCTCACCGGGGACTAGCGGGGTCATGCAGTTCTTC.

About this clonotype: A much larger clone differs from this one at a single base, so this may be a read error. The chain uses TRBV20-1 and TRBJ2-7; D not certain. The CDR3 runs 12 residues. Germline CDR1 reads DFQATT; CDR2 reads SNEGSKA (reference sequence). The V end lost 1 base, the J end lost 5 bases, and 9 bases lay between the germline ends. In DNA, the CDR3 is TGCAGTGCTAGAGGGGAAGCCCACGAGCAGTACTTC. Its protein product is CSARGEAHEQYF.

A remark on this clonotype: A much bigger clone sits one base away, suggesting this may be a read error. The chain joins TRBV20-1 to TRBJ2-5; 12 positions match TRBD2. This CDR3 comprises 15 residues. With 5 bases clipped from V and 11 bases from J, the junction kept 15 bases outside the gene matches. Germline assignment: CDR1 DFQATT and CDR2 SNEGSKA (reference sequence). CDR3 protein: CSAGARTSGTWEQYF. CDR3 nucleotide sequence: TGCAGTGCTGGGGCTCGGACTAGCGGGACATGGGAGCAGTACTTC.

Many counts were recorded for this clonotype. The chain combines TRBV6-5 with TRBJ2-7, with TRBD1 identical over 7 bases. Germline values: CDR1 MNHEY, CDR2 SVGAGI. After removal of 0 bases from V and 1 base from J, the junction contained 15 bases not matched to a gene. This CDR3 has 19 residues. CDR3 region: CASSYSGTAHGTRSYEQYF. The CDR3, as DNA: TGTGCCAGCAGTTACTCGGGGACAGCGCACGGAACTAGATCCTACGAGCAGTACTTC.

This clonotype has more than one count but fewer than ten. The rearrangement links TRBV6-6 to TRBJ2-7; 7 nucleotides agree with TRBD2. CDR3 length: 17 residues. Germline lookup yields CDR1 MNHNY and CDR2 SVGAGI (reference sequence). The junction had 16 bases not matched to a gene; V was cut back by 5 bases and J by 3 bases. CDR3: CASSLHTGTTTYYEQYF. The DNA of the CDR3 is TGTGCCAGCAGTCTTCATACCGGGACTACTACCTACTACGAGCAGTACTTC.

This clonotype showed up just a few times. This rearrangement joins TRBV19 to TRBJ2-5, with 13 bases that match TRBD2. The ends lost 5 bases at V and 5 bases at J; junction bases unmatched: 8. Germline-derived CDR1 and CDR2 are LNHDA and SQIVND (reference sequence). The CDR3 length is 16 residues. This chain's CDR3 is CASSAGLAGDSETQYF. Here the CDR3 DNA reads TGTGCCAGTAGTGCCGGACTAGCGGGAGATTCCGAGACCCAGTACTTC.

At least ten counts were recorded for this clonotype. This chain joins TRBV20-1 and TRBJ2-1, with 7 positions matching TRBD2. Germline CDR1 reads DFQATT; CDR2 reads SNEGSKA (reference sequence). The V segment lost 5 bases and the J segment 4 bases; nucleotides outside the gene matches: 11. The CDR3 length is 15 residues. Here the CDR3 reads CSASTGGLTYNEQFF. In DNA form, the CDR3 reads TGCAGTGCTTCAACGGGGGGACTCACTTACAATGAGCAGTTCTTC.